This T cell receptor (beta chain) was sequenced for a study of T-cell memory formation after mild COVID-19. Germline CDR1 and CDR2: SEHNR and FQNEAQ (reference sequence). This CDR3 region has 14 residues. After removal of 5 bases from V and 5 bases from J, the junction contained 8 bases not matched to a gene. TCRdb re-called the 5' RACE reads through MiXCR, storing one row per CDR3 protein. The table has roughly 250,000 distinct CDR3 sequences, 15% to 20% seen once; the top ten hold around 21%. The chain employs TRBV7-9 and TRBJ2-5; TRBD1 matches at 7 bases. The sequence was collected from a man aged 18-30 years who had mild COVID-19 (a few samples of this study predate the infection). Cell type and time point are not known. Sequenced: PBMCs or a T cell subset sorted from them (not recorded which). The CDR3 sequence is CASSPHGTEETQYF. CDR3 DNA: TGTGCCAGCAGCCCCCATGGGACAGAGGAGACCCAGTACTTC.